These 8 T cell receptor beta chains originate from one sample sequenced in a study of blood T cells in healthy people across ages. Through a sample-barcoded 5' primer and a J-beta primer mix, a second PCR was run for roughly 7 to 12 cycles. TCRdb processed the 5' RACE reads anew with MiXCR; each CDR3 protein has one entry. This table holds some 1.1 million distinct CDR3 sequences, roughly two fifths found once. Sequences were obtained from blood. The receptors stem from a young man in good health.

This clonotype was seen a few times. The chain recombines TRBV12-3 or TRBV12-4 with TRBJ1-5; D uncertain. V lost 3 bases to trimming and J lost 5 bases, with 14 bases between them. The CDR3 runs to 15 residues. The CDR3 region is CASSFETTGDQPQHF. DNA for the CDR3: TGTGCCAGCAGTTTTGAGACTACCGGGGATCAGCCCCAGCATTTT.

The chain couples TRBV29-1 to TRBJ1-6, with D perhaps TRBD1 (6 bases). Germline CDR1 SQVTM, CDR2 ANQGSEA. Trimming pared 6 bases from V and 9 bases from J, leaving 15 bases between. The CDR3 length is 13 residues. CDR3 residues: CSVATGRGSPLHF. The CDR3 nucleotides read TGCAGCGTGGCCACAGGGAGAGGTTCACCCCTCCACTTT.

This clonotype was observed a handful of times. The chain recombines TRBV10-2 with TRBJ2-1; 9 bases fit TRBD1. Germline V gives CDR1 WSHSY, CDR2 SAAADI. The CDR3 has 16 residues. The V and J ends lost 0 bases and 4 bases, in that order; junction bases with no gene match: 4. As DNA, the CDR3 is TGCGCCAGCAGTGAGTCTGCGACAGGGGGATACAATGAGCAGTTCTTC. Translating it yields CASSESATGGYNEQFF.

CDR3 DNA sequence: TGTGCCAGCACCGAGTGGGCCGATCAGCCCCAGCATTTT. The encoded protein is CASTEWADQPQHF. V usage is TRBV12-3 or TRBV12-4 and J usage is TRBJ1-5; D remains unclear. Trimming removed 7 bases from V and 5 bases from J, with 12 bases in between. The CDR3 runs 13 residues.

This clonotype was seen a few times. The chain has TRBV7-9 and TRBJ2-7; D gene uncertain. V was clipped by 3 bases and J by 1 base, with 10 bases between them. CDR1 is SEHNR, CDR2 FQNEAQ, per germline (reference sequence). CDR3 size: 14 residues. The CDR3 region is CASSFSTASYEQYF. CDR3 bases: TGTGCCAGCAGCTTTTCCACAGCGTCCTACGAGCAGTACTTC. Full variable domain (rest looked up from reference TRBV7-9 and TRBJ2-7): DTGVSQNPRHKITKRGQNVTFRCDPISEHNRLYWYRQTLGQGPEFLTYFQNEAQLEKSRLLSDRFSAERPKGSFSTLEIQRTEQGDSAMYLCASSFSTASYEQYFGPGTRLTVT.

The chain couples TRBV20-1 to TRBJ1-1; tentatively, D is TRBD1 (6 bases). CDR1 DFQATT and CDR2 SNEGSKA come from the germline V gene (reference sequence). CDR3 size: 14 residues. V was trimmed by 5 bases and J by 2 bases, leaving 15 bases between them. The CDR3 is CSARVTGGNTEAFF. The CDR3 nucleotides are TGCAGTGCTCGGGTGACAGGAGGTAACACTGAAGCTTTCTTT.

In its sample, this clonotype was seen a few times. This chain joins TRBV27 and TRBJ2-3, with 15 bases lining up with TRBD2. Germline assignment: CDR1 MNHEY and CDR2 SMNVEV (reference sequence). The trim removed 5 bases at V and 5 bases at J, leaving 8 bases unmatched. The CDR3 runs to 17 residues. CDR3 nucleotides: TGTGCCAGCAGTCCCTGGACTAGCGGGGGGGCCGGAGATACGCAGTATTTT. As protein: CASSPWTSGGAGDTQYF.

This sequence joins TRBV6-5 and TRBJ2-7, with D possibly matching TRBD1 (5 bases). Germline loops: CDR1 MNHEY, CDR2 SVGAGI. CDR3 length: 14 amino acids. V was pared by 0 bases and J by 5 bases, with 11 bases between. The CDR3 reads CASSYSAGSDEQYF. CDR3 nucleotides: TGTGCCAGCAGTTACTCAGCAGGGTCCGACGAGCAGTACTTC.